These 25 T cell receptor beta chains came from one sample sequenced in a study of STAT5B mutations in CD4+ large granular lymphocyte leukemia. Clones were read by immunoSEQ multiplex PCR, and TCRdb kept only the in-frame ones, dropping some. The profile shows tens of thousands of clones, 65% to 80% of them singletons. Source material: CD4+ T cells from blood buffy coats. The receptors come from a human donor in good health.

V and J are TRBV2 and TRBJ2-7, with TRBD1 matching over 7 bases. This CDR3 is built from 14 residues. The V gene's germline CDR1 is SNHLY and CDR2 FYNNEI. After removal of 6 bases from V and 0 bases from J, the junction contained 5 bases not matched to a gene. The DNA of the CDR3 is TGTGCCAGCAGCGGGACAGCCCACTCCTACGAGCAGTACTTC. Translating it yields CASSGTAHSYEQYF.

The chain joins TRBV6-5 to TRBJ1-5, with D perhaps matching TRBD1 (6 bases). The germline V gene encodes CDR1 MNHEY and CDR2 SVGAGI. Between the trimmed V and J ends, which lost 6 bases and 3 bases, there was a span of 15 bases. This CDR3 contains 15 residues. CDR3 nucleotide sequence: TGTGCCAGCAGAATGGACAGCGGCCTCAATCAGCCCCAGCATTTT. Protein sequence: CASRMDSGLNQPQHF.

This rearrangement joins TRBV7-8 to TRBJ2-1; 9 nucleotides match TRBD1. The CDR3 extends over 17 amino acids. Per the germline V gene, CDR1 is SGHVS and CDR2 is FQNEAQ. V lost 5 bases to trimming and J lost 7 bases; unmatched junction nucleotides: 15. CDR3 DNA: TGTGCCAGCAGCCCGCGAACAGGGGGCCGGGGTGTAAATGAGCAGTTCTTC. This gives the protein CASSPRTGGRGVNEQFF. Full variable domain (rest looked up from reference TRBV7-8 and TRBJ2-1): GAGVSQSPRYKVAKRGQDVALRCDPISGHVSLFWYQQALGQGPEFLTYFQNEAQLDKSGLPSDRFFAERPEGSVSTLKIQRTQQEDSAVYLCASSPRTGGRGVNEQFFGPGTRLTVL.

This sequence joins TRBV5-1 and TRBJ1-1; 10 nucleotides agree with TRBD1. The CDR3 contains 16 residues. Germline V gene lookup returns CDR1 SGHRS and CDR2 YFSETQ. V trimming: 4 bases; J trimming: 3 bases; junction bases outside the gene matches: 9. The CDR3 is CASSPTAGTGDTEAFF. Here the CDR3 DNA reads TGCGCCAGCAGCCCAACCGCCGGGACAGGGGACACTGAAGCTTTCTTT. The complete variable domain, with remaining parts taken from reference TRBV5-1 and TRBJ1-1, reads KAGVTQTPRYLIKTRGQQVTLSCSPISGHRSVSWYQQTPGQGLQFLFEYFSETQRNKGNFPGRFSGRQFSNSRSEMNVSTLELGDSALYLCASSPTAGTGDTEAFFGQGTRLTVV.

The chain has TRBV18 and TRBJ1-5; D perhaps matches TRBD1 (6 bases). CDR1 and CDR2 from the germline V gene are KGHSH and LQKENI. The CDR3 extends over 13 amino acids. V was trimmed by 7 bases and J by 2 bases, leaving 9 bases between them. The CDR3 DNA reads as TGTGCCAGCTGGTCAGGGGGCAATCAGCCCCAGCATTTT. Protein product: CASWSGGNQPQHF. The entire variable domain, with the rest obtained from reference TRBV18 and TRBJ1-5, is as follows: NAGVMQNPRHLVRRRGQEARLRCSPMKGHSHVYWYRQLPEEGLKFMVYLQKENIIDESGMPKERFSAEFPKEGPSILRIQQVVRGDSAAYFCASWSGGNQPQHFGDGTRLSIL.

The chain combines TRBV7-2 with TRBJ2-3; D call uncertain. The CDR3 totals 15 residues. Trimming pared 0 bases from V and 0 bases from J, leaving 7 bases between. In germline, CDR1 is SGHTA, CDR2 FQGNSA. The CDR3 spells CASSLAFTSTDTQYF. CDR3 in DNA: TGTGCCAGCAGCTTAGCGTTTACTAGCACAGATACGCAGTATTTT.

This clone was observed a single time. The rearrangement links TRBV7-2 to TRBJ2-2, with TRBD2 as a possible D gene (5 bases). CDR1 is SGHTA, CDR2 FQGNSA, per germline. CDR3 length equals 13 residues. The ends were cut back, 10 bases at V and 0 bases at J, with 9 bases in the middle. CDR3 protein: CATAVANTGELFF. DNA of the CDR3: TGTGCCACAGCGGTCGCGAACACCGGGGAGCTGTTTTTT.

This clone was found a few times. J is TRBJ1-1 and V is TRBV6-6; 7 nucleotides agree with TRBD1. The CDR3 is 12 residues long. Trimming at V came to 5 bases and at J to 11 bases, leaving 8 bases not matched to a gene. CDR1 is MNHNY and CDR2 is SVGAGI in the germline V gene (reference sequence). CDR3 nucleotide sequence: TGTGCCAGCAGTGGGGGGACAGCCGCGGCTTTCTTT. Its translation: CASSGGTAAAFF.

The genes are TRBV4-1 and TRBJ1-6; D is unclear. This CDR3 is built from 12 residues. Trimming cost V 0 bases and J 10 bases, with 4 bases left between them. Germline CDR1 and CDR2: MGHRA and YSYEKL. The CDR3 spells CASSQEVSPLHF. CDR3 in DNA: TGCGCCAGCAGCCAAGAGGTCTCACCCCTCCACTTT.

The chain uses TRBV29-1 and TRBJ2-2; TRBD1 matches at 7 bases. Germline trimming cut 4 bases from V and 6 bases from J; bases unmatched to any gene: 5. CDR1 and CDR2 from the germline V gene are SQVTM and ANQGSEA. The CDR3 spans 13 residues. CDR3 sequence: CSVGRGPPGELFF. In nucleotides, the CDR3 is TGCAGCGTTGGTAGGGGGCCGCCCGGGGAGCTGTTTTTT.

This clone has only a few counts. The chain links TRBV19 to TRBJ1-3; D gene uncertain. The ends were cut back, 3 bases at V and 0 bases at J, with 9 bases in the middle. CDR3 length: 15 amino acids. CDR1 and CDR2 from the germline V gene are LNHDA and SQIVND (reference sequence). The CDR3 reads CASSILVSSGNTIYF. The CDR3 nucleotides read TGTGCCAGTAGTATTTTGGTCTCCTCTGGAAACACCATATATTTT.

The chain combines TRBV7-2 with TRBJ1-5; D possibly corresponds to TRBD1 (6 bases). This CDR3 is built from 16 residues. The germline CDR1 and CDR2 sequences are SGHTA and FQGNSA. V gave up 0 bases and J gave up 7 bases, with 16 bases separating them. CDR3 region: CASSLARGGAEQPQHF. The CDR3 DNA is TGTGCCAGCAGCTTAGCGCGGGGGGGCGCAGAACAGCCCCAGCATTTT.

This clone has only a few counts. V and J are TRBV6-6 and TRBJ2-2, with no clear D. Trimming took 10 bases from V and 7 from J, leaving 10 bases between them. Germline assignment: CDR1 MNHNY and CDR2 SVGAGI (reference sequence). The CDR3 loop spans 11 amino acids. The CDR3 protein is CATSRGGELFF. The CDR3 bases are TGTGCCACCAGCCGTGGCGGGGAGCTGTTTTTT.

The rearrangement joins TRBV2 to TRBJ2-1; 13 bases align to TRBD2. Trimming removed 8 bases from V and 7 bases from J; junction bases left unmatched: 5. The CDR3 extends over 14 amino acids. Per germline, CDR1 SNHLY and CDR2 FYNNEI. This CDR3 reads CASGGLAGANEQFF. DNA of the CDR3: TGTGCCAGCGGAGGACTAGCGGGGGCTAATGAGCAGTTCTTC.

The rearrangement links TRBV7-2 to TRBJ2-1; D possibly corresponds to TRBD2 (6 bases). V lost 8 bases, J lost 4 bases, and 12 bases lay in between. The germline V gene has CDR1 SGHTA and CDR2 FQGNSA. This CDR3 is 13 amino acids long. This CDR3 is CASAGAGYNEQFF. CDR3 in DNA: TGTGCCAGCGCTGGGGCGGGGTACAATGAGCAGTTCTTC.

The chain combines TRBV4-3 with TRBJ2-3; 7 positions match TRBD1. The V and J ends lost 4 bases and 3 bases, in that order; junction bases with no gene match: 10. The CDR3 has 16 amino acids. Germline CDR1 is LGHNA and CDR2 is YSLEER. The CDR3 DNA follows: TGCGCCAGCAGCCCTGGGGGCAGGGGGATAACAGATACGCAGTATTTT. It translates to CASSPGGRGITDTQYF.

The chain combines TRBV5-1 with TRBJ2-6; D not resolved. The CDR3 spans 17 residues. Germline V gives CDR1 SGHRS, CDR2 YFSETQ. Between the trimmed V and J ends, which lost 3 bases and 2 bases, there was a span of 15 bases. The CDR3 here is CASSWTSTSAGANVLTF. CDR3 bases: TGCGCCAGCAGCTGGACGTCCACCTCCGCTGGGGCCAACGTCCTGACTTTC.

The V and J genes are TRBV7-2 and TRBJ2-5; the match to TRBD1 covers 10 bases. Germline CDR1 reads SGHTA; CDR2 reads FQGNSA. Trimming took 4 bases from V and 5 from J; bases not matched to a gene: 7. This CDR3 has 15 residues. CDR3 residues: CASSSMTGGVETQYF. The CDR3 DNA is TGTGCCAGCAGCTCCATGACAGGGGGCGTTGAGACCCAGTACTTC.

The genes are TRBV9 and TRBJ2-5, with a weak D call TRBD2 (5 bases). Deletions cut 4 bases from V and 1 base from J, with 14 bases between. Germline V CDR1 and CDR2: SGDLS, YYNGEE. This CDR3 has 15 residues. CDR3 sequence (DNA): TGTGCCAGCAGCCCCGGACTCAGTCTCCAAGAGACCCAGTACTTC. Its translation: CASSPGLSLQETQYF.

The DNA for the CDR3 is TGTGCCAGCAGCTTAGATTCAGGGAACTACAATGAGCAGTTCTTC. As protein: CASSLDSGNYNEQFF. The chain links TRBV7-2 to TRBJ2-1; possibly TRBD1 for D (5 bases). Between the trimmed V and J ends, which lost 1 base and 3 bases, there was a span of 10 bases. The CDR3 is 15 residues long. In germline, CDR1 is SGHTA, CDR2 FQGNSA.

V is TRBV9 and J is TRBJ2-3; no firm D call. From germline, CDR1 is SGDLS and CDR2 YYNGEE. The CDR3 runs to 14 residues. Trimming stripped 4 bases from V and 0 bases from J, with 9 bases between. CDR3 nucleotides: TGTGCCAGCAGCCTTGGGATTAGCACAGATACGCAGTATTTT. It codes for CASSLGISTDTQYF.

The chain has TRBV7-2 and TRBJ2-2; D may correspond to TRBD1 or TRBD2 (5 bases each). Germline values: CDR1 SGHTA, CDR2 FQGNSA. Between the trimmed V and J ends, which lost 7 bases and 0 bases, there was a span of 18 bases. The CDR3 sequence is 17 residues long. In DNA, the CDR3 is TGTGCCAGCACCTTGACGTGGGGACGGGCGAACACCGGGGAGCTGTTTTTT. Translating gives CASTLTWGRANTGELFF.

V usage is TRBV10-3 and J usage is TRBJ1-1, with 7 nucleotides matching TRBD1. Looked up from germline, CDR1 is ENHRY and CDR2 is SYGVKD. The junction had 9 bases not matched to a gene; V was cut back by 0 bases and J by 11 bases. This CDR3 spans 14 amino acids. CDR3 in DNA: TGTGCCATCAGTGAGTCTACAGGGGCAAGGGCTGCTTTCTTT. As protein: CAISESTGARAAFF.

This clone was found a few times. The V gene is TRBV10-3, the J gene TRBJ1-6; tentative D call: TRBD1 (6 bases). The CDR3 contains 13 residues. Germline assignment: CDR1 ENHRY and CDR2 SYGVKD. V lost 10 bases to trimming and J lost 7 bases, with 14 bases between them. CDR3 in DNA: TGTGCCACCGGAACAGGGATAAATTCACCCCTCCACTTT. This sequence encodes CATGTGINSPLHF.

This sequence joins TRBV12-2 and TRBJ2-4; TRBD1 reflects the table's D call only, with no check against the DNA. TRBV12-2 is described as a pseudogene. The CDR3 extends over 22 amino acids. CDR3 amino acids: CASRSVGWGGQGRLLAKNIQYF. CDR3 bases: TGTGCAAGTCGCTCCGTCGGTTGGGGGGGACAGGGGCGATTGCTAGCCAAAAACATTCAGTACTTC.